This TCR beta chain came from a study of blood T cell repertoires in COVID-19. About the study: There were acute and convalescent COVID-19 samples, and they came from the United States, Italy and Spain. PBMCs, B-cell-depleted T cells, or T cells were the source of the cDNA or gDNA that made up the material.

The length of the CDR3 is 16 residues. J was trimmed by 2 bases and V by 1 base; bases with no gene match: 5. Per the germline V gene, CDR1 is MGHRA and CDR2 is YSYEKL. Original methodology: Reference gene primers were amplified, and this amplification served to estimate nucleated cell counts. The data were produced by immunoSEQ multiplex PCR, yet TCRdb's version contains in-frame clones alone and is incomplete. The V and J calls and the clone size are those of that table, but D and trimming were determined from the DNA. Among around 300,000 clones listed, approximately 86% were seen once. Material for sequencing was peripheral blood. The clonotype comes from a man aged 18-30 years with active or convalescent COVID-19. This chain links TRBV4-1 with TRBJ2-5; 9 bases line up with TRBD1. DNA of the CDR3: TGCGCCAGCAGCCAAGCCCGGGACAGGGTACAAGAGACCCAGTACTTC. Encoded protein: CASSQARDRVQETQYF.